What follows is one T cell receptor (beta chain) and its context. The antigen is undetermined. This sample stems from a study of beta chain features in type 1 diabetes. Investigators reverse transcribed all isolated RNA, so they sequenced expressed TCRB transcripts. Regulatory, naive and central memory T cell samples averaged roughly 3.8 million reads. Repertoires were generated with immunoSEQ multiplex PCR, while TCRdb's copy carries only in-frame clones and drops some. This sample has 400,000 to 600,000 clones, with approximately 31% found just once. Sorted populations were all over 95% pure. Per germline, CDR1 SGHAT and CDR2 FQNNGV. This CDR3 has 13 residues. V was pared by 2 bases and J by 4 bases, with 8 bases between. Study-wide results and limits: The study found moderately but significantly shorter TCRB CDR3s in all four CD4+ subsets of Type 1 diabetes patients. The study found that naive, central memory and Treg TCRB repertoires appeared more similar in patients than in healthy donors.

The V and J genes are TRBV11-2 and TRBJ2-5; tentative D call: TRBD1 (6 bases). Sequencing was performed on naive CD4+ T cells from blood. The TCR was taken from a man aged 18 to 29 in good health. For the CDR3, the DNA is TGTGCCAGCAGCTTACAGGGGTCAGAGACCCAGTACTTC. Its translation: CASSLQGSETQYF.